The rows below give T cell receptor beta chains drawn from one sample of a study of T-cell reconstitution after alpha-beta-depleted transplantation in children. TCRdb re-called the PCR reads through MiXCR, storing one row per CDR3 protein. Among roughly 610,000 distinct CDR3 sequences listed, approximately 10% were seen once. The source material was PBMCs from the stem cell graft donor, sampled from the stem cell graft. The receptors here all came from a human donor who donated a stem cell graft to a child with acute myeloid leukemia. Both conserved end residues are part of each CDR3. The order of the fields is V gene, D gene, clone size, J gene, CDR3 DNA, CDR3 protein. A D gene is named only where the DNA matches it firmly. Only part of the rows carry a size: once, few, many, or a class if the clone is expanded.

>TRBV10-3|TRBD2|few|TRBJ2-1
TGTGCCATCAGTGAGTTTTCAGCGGGAGATTTCAATGAGCAGTTCTTC
CAISEFSAGDFNEQFF
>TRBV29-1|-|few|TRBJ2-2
TGCAGCGTTGTGGCGGGGACCGGGGAGCTGTTTTTT
CSVVAGTGELFF
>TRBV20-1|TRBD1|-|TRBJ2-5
TGCAGTGCTCGGACAGGGAGGGAGACCCAGTACTTC
CSARTGRETQYF
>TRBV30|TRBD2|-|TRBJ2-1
TGTGCCTGGAGTGTATTAGCGGGAGACTATGAGCAGTTCTTC
CAWSVLAGDYEQFF
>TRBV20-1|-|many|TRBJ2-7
TGCAGTGCTAGCATGGGCGGGACCTCCTACGAGCAGTACTTC
CSASMGGTSYEQYF
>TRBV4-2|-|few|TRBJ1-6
TGTGCCAGCAGCCCTCTCAATAATTCACCCCTCCACTTT
CASSPLNNSPLHF
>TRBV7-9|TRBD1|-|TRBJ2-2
TGTGCCAGCAGCTTAAGACAGGGGTCGACTACCGGGGAGCTGTTTTTT
CASSLRQGSTTGELFF
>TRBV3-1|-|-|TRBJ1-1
TGTGCCAGCAGCCCCCGATCTGGAGGCACTGAAGCTTTCTTT
CASSPRSGGTEAFF
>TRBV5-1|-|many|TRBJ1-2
TGCGCCAGCAGCGCACAGCCCGAGAACTATGGCTACACCTTC
CASSAQPENYGYTF
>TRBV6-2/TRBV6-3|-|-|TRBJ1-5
TGTGCCAGCAGTTACTCAGGGGGTACTAGACTCCAGCATTTT
CASSYSGGTRLQHF
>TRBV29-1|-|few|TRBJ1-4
TGCAGCGCGCGGGGCCCTAGGAATGAAAAACTGTTTTTT
CSARGPRNEKLFF
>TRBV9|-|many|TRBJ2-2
TGTGCCAGCAGCGTAGTAGGTGGACAGCACTCAAACACCGGGGAGCTGTTTTTT
CASSVVGGQHSNTGELFF
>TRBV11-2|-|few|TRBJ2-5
TGTGCCAGCAGCCTCGGGCGTACGGCCCAGTACTTC
CASSLGRTAQYF
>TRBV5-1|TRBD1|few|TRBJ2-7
TGCGCCAGCAGCTTTTCCCGACAGGGGCCCTACGAGCAGTACTTC
CASSFSRQGPYEQYF
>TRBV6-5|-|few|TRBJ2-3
TGTGCCAGCAGTTACGCACCGGGCACAGATACGCAGTATTTT
CASSYAPGTDTQYF
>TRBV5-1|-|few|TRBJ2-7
TGCGCCAGCAGCTTGGTAGGTTCGACCTACGAGCAGTACTTC
CASSLVGSTYEQYF
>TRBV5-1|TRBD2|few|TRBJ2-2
TGCGCCAGCAGCCCAGGACTAGCGGGAAATGAGGCTAACACCGGGGAGCTGTTTTTT
CASSPGLAGNEANTGELFF
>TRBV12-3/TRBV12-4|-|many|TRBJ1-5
TGTGCCAGCAGTCTGACAGGTAGCAATCAGCCCCAGCATTTT
CASSLTGSNQPQHF
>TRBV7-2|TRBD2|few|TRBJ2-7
TGTGCCAGCAGCGGCACCGGGACTAGCGGGAGTCAGTACTTC
CASSGTGTSGSQYF
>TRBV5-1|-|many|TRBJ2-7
TGCGCCAGCAGCTTGTTGGGACGGGATTCCTACGAGCAGTACTTC
CASSLLGRDSYEQYF
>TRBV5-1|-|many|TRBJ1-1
TGCGCCAGCAGCTTGGCCACAGGGAACACTGAAGCTTTCTTT
CASSLATGNTEAFF
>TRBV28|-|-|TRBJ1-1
TGTGCCAGCAGTTCGAGAATCGGCGCTGAAGCTTTCTTT
CASSSRIGAEAFF
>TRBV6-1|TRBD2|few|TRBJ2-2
TGTGCCAGCAGTCAATACGCCGCCGGGACTAGTACCGGGGAGCTGTTTTTT
CASSQYAAGTSTGELFF
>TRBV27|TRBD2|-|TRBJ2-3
TGTGCCAGCAGTTTCTACGCGGGAGTATCTCAAGATACGCAGTATTTT
CASSFYAGVSQDTQYF
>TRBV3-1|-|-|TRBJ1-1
TGTGCCAGCAGCCAGCCGACGGTCCCCACCGCTGAAGCTTTCTTT
CASSQPTVPTAEAFF
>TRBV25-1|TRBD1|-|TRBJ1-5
TGTGCTACACAGGACAGGGACTTTCAGCCCCAGCATTTT
CATQDRDFQPQHF
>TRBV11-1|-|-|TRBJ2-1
TGTGCCAGCAGCTTACTTTTTGGAGCCCAGGGCGTATCCAACAATGAGCAGTTCTTC
CASSLLFGAQGVSNNEQFF
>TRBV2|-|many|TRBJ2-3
TGTGCCAGCTGTTGGGCTAGCGTAACCGATACGCAGTATTTT
CASCWASVTDTQYF
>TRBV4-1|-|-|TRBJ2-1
TGCGCCAGCAGCCAAGGTCAGCAGTTCTTC
CASSQGQQFF
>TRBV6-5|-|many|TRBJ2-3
TGTGCCAGCAGTTACCTAGCCTTAAGTTCCGCAGATACGCAGTATTTT
CASSYLALSSADTQYF
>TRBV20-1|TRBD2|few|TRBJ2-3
TGCAGTGCTAGGGGGAGCGGGAGGGCCACAGATACGCAGTATTTT
CSARGSGRATDTQYF
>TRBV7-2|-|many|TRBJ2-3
TGTGCCAGCAGCCAGTTGGCAGATACGCAGTATTTT
CASSQLADTQYF
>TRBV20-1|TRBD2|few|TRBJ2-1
TGCAGTGCTAGAGATCCGGGCGGGAGGTTCGACAATGAGCAGTTCTTC
CSARDPGGRFDNEQFF
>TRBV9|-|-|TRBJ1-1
TGTGCCAGCAGCGGTAAGGCGGAGTTGAACACTGAAGCTTTCTTT
CASSGKAELNTEAFF
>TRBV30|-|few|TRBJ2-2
TGTGCCTGGAGACTCCTAAGTCAAGAGCTGTTTTTT
CAWRLLSQELFF
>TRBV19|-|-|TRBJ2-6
TGTGCCAGTAGTATGACGGCTAGTGGGGCCAACGTCCTGACTTTC
CASSMTASGANVLTF
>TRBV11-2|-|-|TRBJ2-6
TGTGCCAGCAGCTTAGCCAGGCAGAGTGGGGCCAACGTCCTGACTTTC
CASSLARQSGANVLTF
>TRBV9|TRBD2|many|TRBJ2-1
TGTGCCAGCAGCGTACAGCGGGAGACAGCGGAAGACAATGAGCAGTTCTTC
CASSVQRETAEDNEQFF
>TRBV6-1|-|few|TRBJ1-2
TGTGCCAGCAGTGAAGTCGTGGGACCAGGGACCGGCTACACCTTC
CASSEVVGPGTGYTF
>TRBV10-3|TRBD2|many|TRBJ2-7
TGTGCCATCAGTGAGTTAGAGCGGGGCTACGAGCAGTACTTC
CAISELERGYEQYF
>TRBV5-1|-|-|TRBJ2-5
TGCGCCAGCAGCTTAAGGCCGGGACACGGAGAGACCCAGTACTTC
CASSLRPGHGETQYF
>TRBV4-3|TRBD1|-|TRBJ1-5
TGCGCCAGCAGCCAAGATGAGACGTGGACAGGGGGGAGTCAGCCCCAGCATTTT
CASSQDETWTGGSQPQHF
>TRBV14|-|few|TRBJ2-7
TGTGCCAGCAGCCCGCGTCATACCCACGAGCAGTACTTC
CASSPRHTHEQYF
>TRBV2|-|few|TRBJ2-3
TGTGCCAGCAGTGCTGTGAGTTGGGACAAAGACACAGATACGCAGTATTTT
CASSAVSWDKDTDTQYF
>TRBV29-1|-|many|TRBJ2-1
TGCAGCGGCAACACAGGGGGGGTAAGACAGTTCTTC
CSGNTGGVRQFF
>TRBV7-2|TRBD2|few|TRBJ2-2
TGTGCCAGCAGCTTAGCTCTAGCGGGGACGGGGACCGGGGAGCTGTTTTTT
CASSLALAGTGTGELFF
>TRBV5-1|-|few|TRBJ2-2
TGCGCCAGCAGCTTGAGCTTTGACGGGGAGCTGTTTTTT
CASSLSFDGELFF
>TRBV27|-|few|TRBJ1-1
TGTGCCAGCAGTCTAGGACCTTTGGGGACTGAAGCTTTCTTT
CASSLGPLGTEAFF
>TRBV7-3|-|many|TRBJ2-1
TGTGCCAGCAGCCCCAGGGGACTATCATACAATGAGCAGTTCTTC
CASSPRGLSYNEQFF
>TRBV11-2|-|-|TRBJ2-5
TGTGCCAGCAGCTGCCAGAACGTCCGGGACAGAAGCGGGGACCAAGAGACCCAGTACTTC
CASSCQNVRDRSGDQETQYF
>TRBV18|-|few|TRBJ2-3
TGTGCCAGCTCACCACCGGGGCCTTACACAGATACGCAGTATTTT
CASSPPGPYTDTQYF
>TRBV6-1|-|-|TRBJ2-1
TGTGCCAGCAGTGTAGAGAGATACAATGAGCAGTTCTTC
CASSVERYNEQFF
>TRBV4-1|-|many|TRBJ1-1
TGCGCCAGCAGCCAAGATCTTATACGGATGAACACTGAAGCTTTCTTT
CASSQDLIRMNTEAFF
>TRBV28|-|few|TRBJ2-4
TGTGCCAGCAGTCCTAGGGCCAAAAACATTCAGTACTTC
CASSPRAKNIQYF
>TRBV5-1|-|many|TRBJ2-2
TGCGCCAGCAGAAGTCGGGAGTCGAACACCGGGGAGCTGTTTTTT
CASRSRESNTGELFF
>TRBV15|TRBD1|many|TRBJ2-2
TGTGCCACCAGCAGCGGACAGGGACGAAACACCGGGGAGCTGTTTTTT
CATSSGQGRNTGELFF
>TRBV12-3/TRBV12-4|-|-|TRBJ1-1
TGTGCCAGCAGTACCAATGGGGGAAAGAACACTGAAGCTTTCTTT
CASSTNGGKNTEAFF
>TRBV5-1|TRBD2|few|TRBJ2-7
TGCGCCAGCAGCTTTGCCCACCCGGGACTAGCGGGAGGGACCTACGAGCAGTACTTC
CASSFAHPGLAGGTYEQYF